The table lists the clone carrying this T cell receptor beta chain with many counts. The data derive from a study of T-cell reconstitution after alpha-beta-depleted transplantation in children. Library preparation (for TCRbeta) was performed with unique molecular identifiers. Each CDR3 protein is one row after TCRdb ran MiXCR on the PCR reads. The sample consists of hundreds of thousands of distinct CDR3 sequences, around 10% of them appearing once. Sequencing used PBMCs from the stem cell graft donor, obtained from the stem cell graft. The clonotype comes from a human donor who donated a stem cell graft to a child with acute lymphoblastic leukemia.

The CDR3 nucleotides are TGTGCCAGCAGCGATCAAACTGGGAACTACAATGAGCAGTTCTTC. Residues: CASSDQTGNYNEQFF. V and J are TRBV5-5 and TRBJ2-1; the D is unclear. The CDR3 is 15 residues long. CDR1 is SGHKS and CDR2 is YYEKEE in the germline V gene (reference sequence). Trimming took off 4 bases at V and 3 bases at J, with 14 bases between the two ends.